The clone carrying this T cell receptor beta chain was found many times. What it binds is unknown. The data originate from a study of T cells in Graves' hyperthyroidism and ophthalmopathy. Study at large: At initial diagnosis, before any treatment had begun, peripheral blood was obtained. Points from the study as a whole: Blood also carried most thyroid clonotypes expanded above 0.001. Onset of ophthalmopathy came a median 6.5 months after the model predicted it.

TCR beta CDR3 regions were amplified from RNA. With the HTBI primer set, the TCR CDR3 went through a first round of RT-PCR. Using its own MiXCR run on the multiplex PCR reads, TCRdb lists one record per CDR3 protein. Of around 300,000 distinct CDR3 sequences in the sample, around a fifth are singletons; the top ten hold about 40%. The CDR3 consists of 19 residues. The V segment lost 4 bases and the J segment 1 base; nucleotides outside the gene matches: 12. Germline V lookup: CDR1 SEHNR, CDR2 FQNEAQ (reference sequence). Ophthalmopathy patients had moderate-to-severe active disease, CAS ≥3, NOSPECS ≥4, and disease duration under 3 months.

The sequence was obtained from a man aged 45-60 years with Graves' ophthalmopathy. The gene calls are TRBV7-9 and TRBJ2-1, with 11 bases aligning to TRBD2. Input material: blood. This chain's CDR3 is CASSYHFTSGSRSYNEQFF. The CDR3 DNA sequence: TGTGCCAGCAGCTATCACTTTACTAGCGGGAGTAGGTCCTACAATGAGCAGTTCTTC.